The 11 T cell receptor beta chains reported below all come from one sample, sequenced in a study of T cells in localized non-small cell lung cancer. TCRdb keeps only in-frame clones here, not all; method: immunoSEQ multiplex PCR. There are over 25,000 clones in the sample; around four fifths occur only once, and around a third lies in the top ten. The sample consisted of peripheral blood, taken before any cancer treatment. Receptor source: an older male donor with stage II squamous cell lung carcinoma.

This clone was observed once. This chain joins TRBV6-5 and TRBJ1-3, with TRBD1 matching over 9 bases. J lost 4 bases, V lost 7 bases, and 2 bases had no gene match. Germline CDR1 is MNHEY and CDR2 is SVGAGI. The CDR3 extends over 13 amino acids. CDR3 nucleotide sequence: TGTGCCAGCATCGACAGGGGGGGAAACACCATATATTTT. Translation: CASIDRGGNTIYF.

V is TRBV19 and J is TRBJ1-4; D gene uncertain. The germline V gene encodes CDR1 LNHDA and CDR2 SQIVND (reference sequence). V lost 5 bases, J lost 8 bases, and 12 bases lay in between. The CDR3 loop spans 13 amino acids. This CDR3 reads CASSEVGLEKLFF. CDR3 DNA: TGTGCCAGTAGTGAGGTAGGATTGGAAAAACTGTTTTTT.

The rearrangement uses TRBV6-1 and TRBJ2-1; D is unclear. This CDR3 is 13 amino acids long. Germline values: CDR1 MNHNS, CDR2 SASEGT. Deletions cut 7 bases from V and 8 bases from J, with 15 bases between. In DNA, the CDR3 is TGTGCCAGCACCCTTACCCTCCTGCATGAGCAGTTCTTC. It yields the protein CASTLTLLHEQFF.

CDR3: CAITTTSGGTDTQYF. The CDR3 DNA reads TGTGCCATCACCACGACTAGCGGGGGCACAGATACGCAGTATTTT. The chain carries TRBV10-3 and TRBJ2-3; 11 bases fit TRBD2. This CDR3 has 15 residues. J was trimmed by 1 base and V by 7 bases; bases with no gene match: 4. Germline V gene sequence: CDR1 ENHRY, CDR2 SYGVKD.

This clone was counted once. The CDR3 DNA sequence: TGTGCCAGCAGCCAAGGACTAGCGGGGGTAAGAAGTCTGTTCTTC. Amino acid sequence: CASSQGLAGVRSLFF. The rearrangement links TRBV13 to TRBJ2-1, with 13 bases lining up with TRBD2. The length of the CDR3 is 15 residues. Germline CDR1 reads PRHDT; CDR2 reads FYEKMQ (reference sequence). The V gene end was trimmed by 5 bases and the J gene end by 15 bases; junction bases not matched to a gene: 13.

The rearrangement links TRBV30 to TRBJ1-4; TRBD1 matches 11 bases. V lost 4 bases to trimming and J lost 2 bases; unmatched junction nucleotides: 6. Germline V CDR1 and CDR2: GTSNPN, SVGIG (reference sequence). This CDR3 spans 16 amino acids. The CDR3 nucleotides read TGTGCCTGGAAACGGGACAGGGGGTCGACTAATGAAAAACTGTTTTTT. Translating it yields CAWKRDRGSTNEKLFF.

The chain combines TRBV7-9 with TRBJ1-2; D call uncertain. The CDR3 is 14 residues long. In germline, CDR1 is SEHNR, CDR2 FQNEAQ (reference sequence). With 5 bases removed from V and 5 bases from J, the gap between germline ends came to 15 bases. DNA of the CDR3: TGTGCCAGCAGCAAGCTGGCGCCGATGTATGGCTACACCTTC. Translated, it gives CASSKLAPMYGYTF.

The CDR3 reads CASSLRSGSYEQYF. CDR3 bases: TGTGCCAGCAGCTTAAGATCTGGCTCCTACGAGCAGTACTTC. The chain recombines TRBV11-2 with TRBJ2-7; D call uncertain. CDR3 length: 14 residues. Between the trimmed V and J ends, which lost 2 bases and 0 bases, there was a span of 8 bases. Germline CDR1 is SGHAT and CDR2 is FQNNGV.

There are a few counts of this clone. J is TRBJ1-5 and V is TRBV11-2; perhaps TRBD1 as D (5 bases). Germline CDR1 is SGHAT and CDR2 is FQNNGV. The CDR3 is 13 residues long. Trimming took 5 bases from V and 2 from J, leaving 7 bases between them. CDR3 region: CASSPGRNQPQHF. CDR3 coding DNA: TGTGCCAGCAGCCCAGGGCGCAATCAGCCCCAGCATTTT.

This clone turned up a few times. V is TRBV5-8 and J is TRBJ1-5; 9 bases are a match to TRBD1. Trimming took 4 bases from V and 3 from J; bases not matched to a gene: 5. Germline CDR1 is SGHTS and CDR2 is YDEGEE. The CDR3 sequence is 15 residues long. The CDR3 spells CASSGGQGHNQPQHF. CDR3 in DNA: TGTGCCAGCAGCGGGGGACAGGGCCACAATCAGCCCCAGCATTTT. Using reference TRBV5-8 and TRBJ1-5 for the parts outside the CDR3, the full variable domain is EAGVTQSPTHLIKTRGQQATLRCSPISGHTSVYWYQQALGLGLQFLLWYDEGEERNRGNFPPRFSGRQFPNYSSELNVNALELEDSALYLCASSGGQGHNQPQHFGDGTRLSIL.

The V call is TRBV10-3, the J call TRBJ1-3; D uncertain. The CDR3 sequence is 16 residues long. Deletions cut 5 bases from V and 0 bases from J, with 14 bases between. The germline V gene has CDR1 ENHRY and CDR2 SYGVKD. CDR3: CAISTGTKTSGNTIYF. Here the CDR3 DNA reads TGTGCCATCAGTACCGGAACCAAAACCTCTGGAAACACCATATATTTT.